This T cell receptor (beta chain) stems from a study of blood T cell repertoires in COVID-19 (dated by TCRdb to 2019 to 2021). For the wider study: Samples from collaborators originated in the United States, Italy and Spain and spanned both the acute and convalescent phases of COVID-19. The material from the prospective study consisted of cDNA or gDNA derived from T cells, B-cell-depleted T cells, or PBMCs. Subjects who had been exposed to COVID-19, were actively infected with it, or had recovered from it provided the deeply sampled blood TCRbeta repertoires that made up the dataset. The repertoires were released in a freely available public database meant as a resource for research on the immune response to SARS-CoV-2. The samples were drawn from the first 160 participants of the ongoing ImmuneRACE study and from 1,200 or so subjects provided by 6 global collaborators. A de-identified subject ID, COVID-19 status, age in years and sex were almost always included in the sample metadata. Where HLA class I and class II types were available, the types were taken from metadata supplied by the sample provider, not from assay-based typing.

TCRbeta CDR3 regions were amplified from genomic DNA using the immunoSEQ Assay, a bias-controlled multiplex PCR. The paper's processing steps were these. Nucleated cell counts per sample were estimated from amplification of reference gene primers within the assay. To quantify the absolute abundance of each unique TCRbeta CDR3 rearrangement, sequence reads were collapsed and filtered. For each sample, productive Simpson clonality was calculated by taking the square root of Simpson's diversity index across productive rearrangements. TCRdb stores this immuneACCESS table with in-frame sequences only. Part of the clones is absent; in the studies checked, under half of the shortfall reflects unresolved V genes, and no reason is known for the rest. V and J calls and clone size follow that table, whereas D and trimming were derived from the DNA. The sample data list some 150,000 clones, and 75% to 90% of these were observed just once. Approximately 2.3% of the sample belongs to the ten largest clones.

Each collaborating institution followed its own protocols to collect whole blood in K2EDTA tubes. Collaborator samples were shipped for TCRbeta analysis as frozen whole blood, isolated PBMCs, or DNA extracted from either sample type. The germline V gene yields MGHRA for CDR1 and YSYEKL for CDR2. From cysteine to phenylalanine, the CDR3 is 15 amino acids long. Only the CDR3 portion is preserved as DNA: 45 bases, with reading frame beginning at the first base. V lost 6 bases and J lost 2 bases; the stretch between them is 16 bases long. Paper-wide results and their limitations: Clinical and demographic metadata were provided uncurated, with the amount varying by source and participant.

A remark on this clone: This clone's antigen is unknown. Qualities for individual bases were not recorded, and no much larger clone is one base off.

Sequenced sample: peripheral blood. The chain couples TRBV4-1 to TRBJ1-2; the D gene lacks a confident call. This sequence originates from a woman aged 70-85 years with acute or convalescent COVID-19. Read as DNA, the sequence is TGCGCCAGCAGACCCGGTGAGGGTATCAACTATGGCTACACCTTC. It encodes CASRPGEGINYGYTF.